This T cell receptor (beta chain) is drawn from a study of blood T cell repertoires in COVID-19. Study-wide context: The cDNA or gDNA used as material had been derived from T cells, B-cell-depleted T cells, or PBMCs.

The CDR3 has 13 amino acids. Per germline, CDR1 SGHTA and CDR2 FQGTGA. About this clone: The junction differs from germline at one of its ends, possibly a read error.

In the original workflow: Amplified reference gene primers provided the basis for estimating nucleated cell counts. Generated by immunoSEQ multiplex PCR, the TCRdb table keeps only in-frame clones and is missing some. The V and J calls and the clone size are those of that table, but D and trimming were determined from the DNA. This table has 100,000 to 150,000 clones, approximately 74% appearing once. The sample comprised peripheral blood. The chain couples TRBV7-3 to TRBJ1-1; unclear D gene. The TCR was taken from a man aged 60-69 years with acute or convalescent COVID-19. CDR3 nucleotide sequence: TGTGCCAGCAGCTTAATGACCACCACTAAAGCTTTCTTT. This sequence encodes CASSLMTTTKAFF.